This T cell receptor beta chain comes out of a study of human T cells and chemical hapten exposure. The time point was: patch test 1, 2 weeks after DPC sensitization. Treatment denoted: therapeutic diphenylcyclopropenone sensitization with weekly scalp DPC. The table lists this clonotype with a few counts. TCRdb passed the RACE reads through MiXCR, listing each CDR3 protein once. The top ten hold less than 0.95% of the sample, which has roughly 120,000 distinct CDR3 sequences, roughly an eighth seen once. The CDR3 extends over 15 amino acids. Germline CDR1 SGDLS, CDR2 YYNGEE. V lost 0 bases to trimming and J lost 7 bases, with 14 bases between them.

V gene TRBV9 combines with J gene TRBJ2-1; a possible D gene is TRBD2 (5 bases). Sequences were derived from whole blood, sampled in connection with sensitization to the hapten diphenylcyclopropenone (DPC). This clonotype originated in a man aged 18 to 30 with alopecia areata. Some clones in this sample may be carry-over from other donors' samples. The CDR3, as DNA: TGTGCCAGCAGCGTAGCTGTCCCTAGCTATAATGAGCAGTTCTTC. This translates into CASSVAVPSYNEQFF.